The 15 T cell receptor beta chains given below trace back to one sample, sequenced in a study of regulatory T cells in long-lasting Graves disease (dated by TCRdb to the early 2020s). The time point label for this specimen denotes: persistent/refractory GD, antithyroid drugs over 5 years with positive TRAb. For both TCR sequencing and RNA sequencing, RNA was extracted from PBMCs in TRIzol. The method was multiplex PCR. The listed sequencing device is Illumina HiSeq 4000. iRepertoire HTBI primers and Arm-PCR amplification of CDR3 regions were used to construct TCR beta libraries. TCRdb trimmed the raw reads at Q25, called clones with MiXCR and kept productive beta chains. Under each unique CDR3 protein, matching rows form one entry showing the most common genes and DNA. The sample records about 450,000 distinct CDR3 sequences, about a quarter of which are singletons. Of the sample, roughly 28% falls within the top ten clones.

Sequences were derived from peripheral blood mononuclear cells (PBMCs), sampled when the disease was refractory, from a patient treated with antithyroid drugs. The origin of the receptors is a female donor with Graves disease.

This sequence joins TRBV2 and TRBJ1-3, with D perhaps matching TRBD1 (5 bases). Germline CDR1 reads SNHLY; CDR2 reads FYNNEI. CDR3 length: 16 residues. Trimming took 7 bases from V and 0 from J, leaving 16 bases between them. In DNA form, the CDR3 reads TGTGCCAGCACCTATTTGAGGGGCCTCTCTGGAAACACCATATATTTT. This codes for CASTYLRGLSGNTIYF. Looking up the rest from reference TRBV2 and TRBJ1-3 gives the full variable domain: EPEVTQTPSHQVTQMGQEVILRCVPISNHLYFYWYRQILGQKVEFLVSFYNNEISEKSEIFDDQFSVERPDGSNFTLKIRSTKLEDSAMYFCASTYLRGLSGNTIYFGEGSWLTVV.

The chain carries TRBV20-1 and TRBJ2-7; D is ambiguous. The CDR3 length is 13 residues. Looked up from germline, CDR1 is DFQATT and CDR2 is SNEGSKA (reference sequence). The V gene lost 0 bases and the J gene lost 2 bases, with 8 bases spanning the gap. CDR3 sequence: CSARDGQAYEQYF. CDR3 coding DNA: TGCAGTGCTAGAGATGGGCAGGCCTACGAGCAGTACTTC.

This clonotype came up a few times. V and J are TRBV6-5 and TRBJ1-5; D perhaps matches TRBD1 (5 bases). Trimming took 2 bases from V and 6 from J, leaving 11 bases between them. CDR1 MNHEY and CDR2 SVGAGI come from the germline V gene. The CDR3 has 14 residues. The CDR3 sequence: CASSYGGVGQPQHF. Written as DNA, the CDR3 is TGTGCCAGCAGTTACGGGGGGGTGGGTCAGCCCCAGCATTTT.

With respect to this clonotype: It differs at one base from a far larger clone, so likely a read error. This chain links TRBV2 with TRBJ1-4; 8 bases match TRBD1. Germline V gives CDR1 SNHLY, CDR2 FYNNEI. Trimming cost V 6 bases and J 8 bases; bases outside gene matches: 11. The CDR3 spans 15 residues. CDR3 amino acids: CASSLSRGPGEKLFF. For the CDR3, the DNA is TGTGCCAGCAGCCTAAGCAGGGGGCCAGGGGAAAAACTGTTTTTT.

Only a few counts were recorded for this clonotype. The gene calls are TRBV5-8 and TRBJ1-5, with D unresolved. V lost 0 bases, J lost 6 bases, and 10 bases lay in between. The CDR3 runs 14 residues. Germline V gene lookup returns CDR1 SGHTS and CDR2 YDEGEE. CDR3: CASSLDTLLQPQHF. In nucleotides, the CDR3 is TGTGCCAGCAGCTTGGACACCTTGCTTCAGCCCCAGCATTTT.

The table lists this clonotype with a few counts. The chain carries TRBV19 and TRBJ2-6, with D uncertain. Germline CDR1 LNHDA, CDR2 SQIVND (reference sequence). This CDR3 is built from 15 residues. V was shortened by 5 bases and J by 4 bases, with 12 bases between the two germline ends. DNA of the CDR3: TGTGCCAGTAGTTCGGGCGCGAGAGGGGCCAACGTCCTGACTTTC. Translating gives CASSSGARGANVLTF.

In this sample, this clonotype turned up many times. The V gene is TRBV25-1, the J gene TRBJ1-5; no clear D. Trimming stripped 2 bases from V and 0 bases from J, with 17 bases between. The CDR3 consists of 18 residues. From germline, CDR1 is MGHDK and CDR2 SYGVNS. For the CDR3, the DNA is TGTGCCAGCAGTGAAGGGCCGGACCCGGCGACTAGCAATCAGCCCCAGCATTTT. Its protein is CASSEGPDPATSNQPQHF.

The chain uses TRBV15 and TRBJ1-1, with D possibly being TRBD1 (5 bases). CDR1 and CDR2 (germline): LNHNV, YYDKDF (reference sequence). Trimming removed 0 bases at V and 3 bases at J, with 11 bases between. The CDR3 is made up of 15 amino acids. CDR3 coding DNA: TGTGCCACCAGCAGAGAAACAGGAATAGACACTGAAGCTTTCTTT. Amino acid sequence: CATSRETGIDTEAFF. The full variable domain, its missing parts supplied by reference TRBV15 and TRBJ1-1, is DAMVIQNPRYQVTQFGKPVTLSCSQTLNHNVMYWYQQKSSQAPKLLFHYYDKDFNNEADTPDNFQSRRPNTSFCFLDIRSPGLGDTAMYLCATSRETGIDTEAFFGQGTRLTVV.

This clonotype was observed a few times. For the CDR3, the DNA is TGCGCCAGCAGGGAGAGTGGGGGTTTGGGAACTGAAGCTTTCTTT. It is translated as CASRESGGLGTEAFF. The chain recombines TRBV5-1 with TRBJ1-1; maybe TRBD1 (5 bases). The CDR3 sequence is 15 residues long. Germline V gene sequence: CDR1 SGHRS, CDR2 YFSETQ. Trimming pared 5 bases from V and 5 bases from J, leaving 19 bases between. The full variable domain, its missing parts supplied by reference TRBV5-1 and TRBJ1-1, is KAGVTQTPRYLIKTRGQQVTLSCSPISGHRSVSWYQQTPGQGLQFLFEYFSETQRNKGNFPGRFSGRQFSNSRSEMNVSTLELGDSALYLCASRESGGLGTEAFFGQGTRLTVV.

Of note for this clonotype: At one boundary the junction diverges from the germline segment, which might be a read error. This sequence joins TRBV12-3 or TRBV12-4 and TRBJ1-1, with D unclear. The length of the CDR3 is 15 residues. CDR3 in amino acids: CASSLVGQENTGAFF. The CDR3, as DNA: TGTGCCAGCAGTTTGGTTGGCCAGGAGAACACTGGAGCTTTCTTT.

This clonotype appeared a few times. The chain joins TRBV13 to TRBJ1-1; D uncertain. Germline CDR1 reads PRHDT; CDR2 reads FYEKMQ (reference sequence). This CDR3 is 16 amino acids long. Trimming stripped 0 bases from V and 3 bases from J, with 14 bases between. Here the CDR3 DNA reads TGTGCCAGCAGCTTAGGCCTACCTAAGATGGACACTGAAGCTTTCTTT. It translates to CASSLGLPKMDTEAFF. The full variable domain, with the rest looked up from reference TRBV13 and TRBJ1-1, is AAGVIQSPRHLIKEKRETATLKCYPIPRHDTVYWYQQGPGQDPQFLISFYEKMQSDKGSIPDRFSAQQFSDYHSELNMSSLELGDSALYFCASSLGLPKMDTEAFFGQGTRLTVV.

This clonotype turned up a few times. The rearrangement links TRBV6-5 to TRBJ2-5; D is ambiguous. Germline CDR1 MNHEY, CDR2 SVGAGI. The CDR3 runs 14 residues. Trimming took off 1 base at V and 2 bases at J, with 8 bases between the two ends. In nucleotides, the CDR3 is TGTGCCAGCAGTTACTTAACCCATCAAGAGACCCAGTACTTC. This encodes CASSYLTHQETQYF.

There are a few counts of this clonotype. The rearrangement links TRBV5-1 to TRBJ1-2; D unresolved. Trimming cost V 0 bases and J 0 bases, with 12 bases left between them. This CDR3 is 16 amino acids long. The germline CDR1 and CDR2 sequences are SGHRS and YFSETQ. The CDR3 region is CASSLDARASNYGYTF. The CDR3 DNA follows: TGCGCCAGCAGCTTGGATGCGAGGGCCTCTAACTATGGCTACACCTTC.

This clonotype came up a few times. The gene calls are TRBV3-1 and TRBJ2-7, with 11 bases matching TRBD2. V trimming: 4 bases; J trimming: 5 bases; junction bases outside the gene matches: 10. Germline V lookup: CDR1 LGHDT, CDR2 YNNKEL (reference sequence). The CDR3 is made up of 16 amino acids. CDR3 in amino acids: CASSLGLAGFVDEQYF. The CDR3 coding sequence is TGTGCCAGCAGCCTCGGACTAGCGGGCTTCGTCGACGAGCAGTACTTC.

This clonotype was seen at least ten times. V is TRBV2 and J is TRBJ1-5; D gene ambiguous. CDR3 length: 13 amino acids. CDR1 is SNHLY and CDR2 is FYNNEI in the germline V gene. Trimming shortened V by 7 bases and J by 3 bases, and 10 bases separated the two germline ends. CDR3 protein: CASKGWVNQPQHF. The CDR3 DNA reads as TGTGCCAGCAAGGGATGGGTCAATCAGCCCCAGCATTTT.